The 30 T cell receptor beta chains below were found in one sample sequenced in a study of T-cell memory formation after mild COVID-19 (dated by TCRdb to the early 2020s). Libraries were prepared through 5' RACE. Instrument on record: Illumina NovaSeq 6000. TCRdb applied fastp at Q25 and MiXCR to the public reads, then kept only in-frame beta chains. Rows merge per CDR3 protein into single entries with the most common DNA and genes. In all, the sample holds 350,000 to 500,000 distinct CDR3 sequences, and roughly a quarter of those were seen once. Less than 15% of the sample comes from the top ten. Sequencing was done on a sample of PBMCs or a T cell subset sorted from them (not recorded which). The receptors come from an adult woman who had mild COVID-19 (a few samples of this study predate the infection). The sample titles of this study are shuffled in the database, so cell type and time point are left out; the donor was told from shared clones.

This clonotype was recorded a few times. The DNA for the CDR3 is TGTGCCAGCAGTGCCGACAGTACTGGGGCCAACGTCCTGACTTTC. Translation gives CASSADSTGANVLTF. This chain links TRBV2 with TRBJ2-6; D is possibly TRBD1 (5 bases). V was trimmed by 4 bases and J by 2 bases, leaving 9 bases between them. This CDR3 has 15 amino acids. CDR1 SNHLY and CDR2 FYNNEI come from the germline V gene.

The rearrangement links TRBV5-1 to TRBJ2-3; D ambiguous. There are 13 residues in the CDR3. The V end lost 0 bases, the J end lost 5 bases, and 7 bases lay between the germline ends. The germline gives CDR1 SGHRS, CDR2 YFSETQ. CDR3 in DNA: TGCGCCAGCAGCTTGGTTCCGGAAGATACGCAGTATTTT. Its translation: CASSLVPEDTQYF.

This clonotype was observed a few times. The chain is built from TRBV5-1 and TRBJ1-2; 8 positions match TRBD1. The CDR3 is 16 amino acids. Germline loops: CDR1 SGHRS, CDR2 YFSETQ. Losses at the gene ends were 4 bases for V and 5 bases for J; bases not matched to a gene: 13. CDR3: CASSRTGYERLYGYTF. The CDR3 nucleotides are TGCGCCAGCAGCCGGACAGGGTATGAAAGGTTATATGGCTACACCTTC.

The chain carries TRBV6-5 and TRBJ1-1; a weak D match, TRBD1 (5 bases). V was shortened by 7 bases and J by 1 base, with 13 bases between the two germline ends. The CDR3 sequence is 14 residues long. Germline-derived CDR1 and CDR2 are MNHEY and SVGAGI. CDR3 sequence reads: CASTPPGQNTEAFF. Here the CDR3 DNA reads TGTGCCAGCACTCCCCCCGGACAGAACACTGAAGCTTTCTTT.

This clonotype was seen only a few times. The gene calls are TRBV12-3 or TRBV12-4 and TRBJ2-1; unclear D gene. The V end was cut by 5 bases, the J end by 7 bases, with 6 bases between. The CDR3 contains 11 residues. The CDR3 nucleotides read TGTGCCAGCAGTATCCGGAATGAGCAGTTCTTC. This gives the protein CASSIRNEQFF.

This chain joins TRBV7-3 and TRBJ2-7; TRBD2 might be the D (6 bases). V lost 2 bases to trimming and J lost 3 bases, with 14 bases between them. The CDR3 length is 15 residues. Per the germline V gene, CDR1 is SGHTA and CDR2 is FQGTGA. The CDR3 region has the DNA TGTGCCAGCAGCTTAGCGTCGGCGGGGAACTACGAGCAGTACTTC. Translating gives CASSLASAGNYEQYF. Looking up the rest from reference TRBV7-3 and TRBJ2-7 gives the full variable domain: GAGVSQTPSNKVTEKGKYVELRCDPISGHTALYWYRQSLGQGPEFLIYFQGTGAADDSGLPNDRFFAVRPEGSVSTLKIQRTERGDSAVYLCASSLASAGNYEQYFGPGTRLTVT.

The chain uses TRBV5-6 and TRBJ2-7, with 7 bases matching TRBD2. The CDR3 extends over 15 amino acids. Germline V lookup: CDR1 SGHDT, CDR2 YYEEEE. V trimming: 2 bases; J trimming: 1 base; junction bases outside the gene matches: 6. CDR3 protein: CASSFGGSGSYEQYF. For the CDR3, the DNA is TGTGCCAGCAGCTTTGGCGGGAGCGGGTCCTACGAGCAGTACTTC. Full variable domain (rest looked up from reference TRBV5-6 and TRBJ2-7): DAGVTQSPTHLIKTRGQQVTLRCSPKSGHDTVSWYQQALGQGPQFIFQYYEEEERQRGNFPDRFSGHQFPNYSSELNVNALLLGDSALYLCASSFGGSGSYEQYFGPGTRLTVT.

The chain recombines TRBV30 with TRBJ1-2, with D possibly being TRBD1 (5 bases). This CDR3 comprises 13 residues. Germline V gives CDR1 GTSNPN, CDR2 SVGIG (reference sequence). V dropped 2 bases and J dropped 6 bases, with 13 bases sitting between them. The CDR3: CAWSLAAGDGYTF. The CDR3 DNA reads as TGTGCCTGGAGTCTAGCGGCGGGGGATGGCTACACCTTC. The full variable domain, rest sourced from reference TRBV30 and TRBJ1-2, is SQTIHQWPATLVQPVGSPLSLECTVEGTSNPNLYWYRQAAGRGLQLLFYSVGIGQISSEVPQNLSASRPQDRQFILSSKKLLLSDSGFYLCAWSLAAGDGYTFGSGTRLTVV.

The chain couples TRBV19 to TRBJ2-7; the match to TRBD2 covers 10 bases. Losses at the gene ends were 8 bases for V and 5 bases for J; bases not matched to a gene: 9. The CDR3 spans 14 residues. Germline loops: CDR1 LNHDA, CDR2 SQIVND (reference sequence). CDR3 loop: CASSLSGRSDEQYF. The CDR3 nucleotides are TGTGCCAGTTCCCTTAGCGGGAGGAGCGACGAGCAGTACTTC.

The V call is TRBV7-2, the J call TRBJ1-2, with a possible D match to TRBD1 (6 bases). Trimming took 4 bases from V and 4 from J, leaving 16 bases between them. The CDR3 is made up of 15 amino acids. Per germline, CDR1 SGHTA and CDR2 FQGNSA. CDR3 coding DNA: TGTGCCAGCAGCTCAGGGGCGGCGGGAGGCTATGGCTACACCTTC. It specifies CASSSGAAGGYGYTF. Based on the CDR3 plus reference TRBV7-2 and TRBJ1-2, the full variable domain is GAGVSQSPSNKVTEKGKDVELRCDPISGHTALYWYRQSLGQGLEFLIYFQGNSAPDKSGLPSDRFSAERTGGSVSTLTIQRTQQEDSAVYLCASSSGAAGGYGYTFGSGTRLTVV.

Here the CDR3 DNA reads TGCAGTGTTTTGACTAGCCCGACAACCAATACGCAGTATTTT. It translates to CSVLTSPTTNTQYF. This chain links TRBV20-1 with TRBJ2-3; 7 positions agree with TRBD2. The ends lost 7 bases at V and 7 bases at J; junction bases unmatched: 14. CDR1 and CDR2 (germline): DFQATT, SNEGSKA (reference sequence). The CDR3 is 14 amino acids.

The chain has TRBV7-9 and TRBJ2-7, with a tentative D call TRBD1 (6 bases). V was clipped by 5 bases and J by 3 bases, with 14 bases between them. This CDR3 is 14 amino acids long. Germline loops: CDR1 SEHNR, CDR2 FQNEAQ (reference sequence). CDR3: CASSGGGGYYEQYF. CDR3 DNA: TGTGCCAGCAGCGGGGGCGGCGGTTACTACGAGCAGTACTTC.

The table lists this clonotype with a few counts. V usage is TRBV12-3 or TRBV12-4 and J usage is TRBJ2-1; D is possibly TRBD1 or TRBD2 (5 bases each). The CDR3 consists of 15 residues. V lost 7 bases to trimming and J lost 1 base, with 14 bases between them. CDR3 DNA sequence: TGTGCCAGCACGTTGGGACCTCGATCCTACAATGAGCAGTTCTTC. Translation gives CASTLGPRSYNEQFF.

V is TRBV12-3 or TRBV12-4 and J is TRBJ2-1; 10 bases line up with TRBD2. Trimming at V came to 3 bases and at J to 8 bases, leaving 7 bases not matched to a gene. The CDR3 consists of 15 residues. CDR3 bases: TGTGCCAGCAGTTTGGCGCTAGCGGGAGCACATGAGCAGTTCTTC. The encoded protein is CASSLALAGAHEQFF.

This clonotype was detected ten times or more. The rearrangement uses TRBV7-3 and TRBJ2-1; 10 positions match TRBD1. Germline V gene sequence: CDR1 SGHTA, CDR2 FQGTGA. Trimming at V came to 3 bases and at J to 3 bases, leaving 2 bases not matched to a gene. CDR3 length: 15 amino acids. In DNA, the CDR3 is TGTGCCAGCAGCTTGGACAGGGGGAGCTACAATGAGCAGTTCTTC. Amino acids: CASSLDRGSYNEQFF. Combining the CDR3 with reference TRBV7-3 and TRBJ2-1 gives the whole variable domain GAGVSQTPSNKVTEKGKYVELRCDPISGHTALYWYRQSLGQGPEFLIYFQGTGAADDSGLPNDRFFAVRPEGSVSTLKIQRTERGDSAVYLCASSLDRGSYNEQFFGPGTRLTVL.

V gene TRBV24-1 combines with J gene TRBJ2-5; no clear D gene. The CDR3 contains 15 residues. V was trimmed by 0 bases and J by 5 bases, leaving 12 bases between them. Germline V gene data show CDR1 as KGHDR and CDR2 as SFDVKD. In DNA, the CDR3 is TGTGCCACCAGTGATTTGAACTCCAACTGGGAGACCCAGTACTTC. Its protein is CATSDLNSNWETQYF.

The chain carries TRBV29-1 and TRBJ2-1; D unclear. CDR1 is SQVTM and CDR2 is ANQGSEA in the germline V gene. With 1 base removed from V and 1 base from J, the gap between germline ends came to 5 bases. This CDR3 is built from 13 residues. This CDR3 reads CSVEGGSYNEQFF. CDR3 sequence (DNA): TGCAGCGTTGAAGGCGGATCCTACAATGAGCAGTTCTTC.

This clonotype showed up just a few times. The chain has TRBV27 and TRBJ2-1; 8 bases are shared with TRBD2. After removal of 6 bases from V and 2 bases from J, the junction contained 3 bases not matched to a gene. This CDR3 is 14 amino acids long. Per the germline V gene, CDR1 is MNHEY and CDR2 is SMNVEV (reference sequence). CDR3 in amino acids: CASRSGLAYNEQFF. The CDR3 DNA is TGTGCCAGCAGGTCGGGACTAGCCTACAATGAGCAGTTCTTC.

The chain couples TRBV5-4 to TRBJ2-1; D assignment may be TRBD1 or TRBD2 (6 bases each). Trimming cost V 4 bases and J 0 bases, with 17 bases left between them. Germline V gene lookup returns CDR1 SGHNT and CDR2 YYREEE (reference sequence). This CDR3 has 17 amino acids. The CDR3 sequence is CASSPGGGPFSYNEQFF. CDR3 DNA sequence: TGTGCCAGCAGCCCAGGAGGGGGACCCTTCTCCTACAATGAGCAGTTCTTC.

This clonotype was detected only a few times. The chain couples TRBV6-2 or TRBV6-3 to TRBJ2-7; TRBD2 matches 7 bases. Germline trimming cut 6 bases from V and 2 bases from J; bases unmatched to any gene: 13. There are 16 residues in the CDR3. The germline CDR1 and CDR2 sequences are MNHEY and SVGEGT. The CDR3 sequence is CASSPGRTSFPYEQYF. CDR3 coding DNA: TGTGCCAGCAGCCCCGGGCGGACTAGTTTTCCCTACGAGCAGTACTTC.

The chain recombines TRBV7-3 with TRBJ2-3, with no clear D. The CDR3 spans 15 residues. V lost 5 bases to trimming and J lost 5 bases, with 17 bases between them. The germline gives CDR1 SGHTA, CDR2 FQGTGA. CDR3 protein: CASSPGVRPGDTQYF. As DNA, the CDR3 is TGTGCCAGCAGCCCTGGTGTCAGGCCCGGAGATACGCAGTATTTT.

A few counts support this clonotype. The chain combines TRBV10-3 with TRBJ1-2; tentatively, D is TRBD1 (5 bases). Germline CDR1 reads ENHRY; CDR2 reads SYGVKD. The CDR3 loop spans 13 amino acids. With 4 bases removed from V and 7 bases from J, the gap between germline ends came to 13 bases. The CDR3 protein is CAISGGEFGGYTF. For the CDR3, the DNA is TGTGCCATCAGTGGGGGGGAGTTTGGTGGCTACACCTTC.

This clonotype was detected ten times or more. The chain employs TRBV2 and TRBJ1-1; TRBD1 matches at 8 bases. V lost 4 bases, J lost 8 bases, and 9 bases stayed unmatched. Germline V gives CDR1 SNHLY, CDR2 FYNNEI. The CDR3 is made up of 14 amino acids. CDR3 sequence (DNA): TGTGCCAGCAGTGCGCAGGGACAGGTTGGGGAAGCTTTCTTT. It yields the protein CASSAQGQVGEAFF.

This clonotype was seen only a few times. The CDR3: CASSSWQSYGYTF. In nucleotides, the CDR3 is TGTGCCAGCAGCTCATGGCAGAGCTATGGCTACACCTTC. The chain combines TRBV2 with TRBJ1-2, with D hard to call. V was pared by 6 bases and J by 4 bases, with 12 bases between. The CDR3 sequence is 13 residues long. Germline V gene sequence: CDR1 SNHLY, CDR2 FYNNEI.

This sequence joins TRBV4-2 and TRBJ1-1, with TRBD1 as a possible D gene (5 bases). The CDR3 has 11 amino acids. Germline-derived CDR1 and CDR2 are LGHNA and YNFKEQ. Trimming shortened V by 10 bases and J by 6 bases, and 12 bases separated the two germline ends. The DNA for the CDR3 is TGTGCCACCCGCAGGGCGGCTGAAGCTTTCTTT. Protein: CATRRAAEAFF.

This clonotype turned up a few times. The chain has TRBV2 and TRBJ2-3; D may match TRBD1 or TRBD2 (5 bases each). The V gene's germline CDR1 is SNHLY and CDR2 FYNNEI. The CDR3 is 14 residues long. Between the trimmed V and J ends, which lost 7 bases and 0 bases, there was a span of 11 bases. CDR3 protein: CASIEGSSTDTQYF. The DNA of the CDR3 is TGTGCCAGCATCGAGGGGAGTAGCACAGATACGCAGTATTTT.

The chain uses TRBV12-3 or TRBV12-4 and TRBJ2-3, with TRBD2 matching over 7 bases. J lost 4 bases, V lost 6 bases, and 10 bases had no gene match. The CDR3 covers 15 residues. CDR3: CASRRLAGVSDTQYF. CDR3 sequence (DNA): TGTGCCAGCAGGAGACTGGCGGGAGTGTCAGATACGCAGTATTTT.

This clonotype was detected once. V gene TRBV6-5 combines with J gene TRBJ1-2, with TRBD1 matching over 9 bases. This CDR3 has 14 residues. V lost 5 bases, J lost 5 bases, and 6 bases stayed unmatched. Germline V gene lookup returns CDR1 MNHEY and CDR2 SVGAGI. CDR3 protein: CASSDRGGIYGYTF. The CDR3 nucleotides are TGTGCCAGCAGTGACAGGGGGGGGATATATGGCTACACCTTC.

This clonotype was observed a handful of times. CDR3 region: CASSQDLQGVAAFF. Here the CDR3 DNA reads TGTGCCAGCAGCCAAGATTTACAGGGGGTAGCAGCTTTCTTT. The V gene is TRBV3-1, the J gene TRBJ1-1, with 8 bases lining up with TRBD1. CDR1 and CDR2 (germline): LGHDT, YNNKEL (reference sequence). Trimming at V came to 0 bases and at J to 10 bases, leaving 7 bases not matched to a gene. The CDR3 covers 14 residues.

The chain recombines TRBV20-1 with TRBJ2-4, with D possibly matching TRBD1 (6 bases). Germline CDR1 DFQATT, CDR2 SNEGSKA (reference sequence). The CDR3 loop spans 13 amino acids. V gave up 6 bases and J gave up 1 base, with 10 bases separating them. CDR3 protein: CSAPGQAKNIQYF. In DNA, the CDR3 is TGCAGTGCCCCCGGACAGGCCAAAAACATTCAGTACTTC.